The next 4 T cell receptor beta chains were all read from a single sample in a study of blood T cells in healthy people across ages. The second PCR ran about 6 to 11 cycles with a sample-barcoded 5' primer and J-beta primers. TCRdb re-called the 5' RACE reads with MiXCR, one entry per CDR3 protein. The sample holds about 640,000 distinct CDR3 sequences, around 54% seen once. Sequencing input: blood. The receptors originated from a man in his 60s in good health.

The CDR3 reads CASSQERGTGTRQETQYF. Written as DNA, the CDR3 is TGCGCCAGCAGCCAAGAAAGGGGGACCGGGACTAGGCAAGAGACCCAGTACTTC. V is TRBV4-1 and J is TRBJ2-5; 8 positions match TRBD2. Losses at the gene ends were 0 bases for V and 2 bases for J; bases not matched to a gene: 11. The CDR3 contains 18 residues. Looked up from germline, CDR1 is MGHRA and CDR2 is YSYEKL.

This clonotype was observed a few times. The genes are TRBV7-2 and TRBJ2-5, with TRBD2 matching 7 bases. There are 14 residues in the CDR3. Germline V CDR1 and CDR2: SGHTA, FQGNSA. V shed 5 bases and J 0 bases; nucleotides not matched to a gene: 3. The DNA for the CDR3 is TGTGCCAGCAGCGCCAGCGGGGACCAAGAGACCCAGTACTTC. Protein: CASSASGDQETQYF. The variable domain in full, completed from reference TRBV7-2 and TRBJ2-5, reads GAGVSQSPSNKVTEKGKDVELRCDPISGHTALYWYRQSLGQGLEFLIYFQGNSAPDKSGLPSDRFSAERTGGSVSTLTIQRTQQEDSAVYLCASSASGDQETQYFGPGTRLLVL.

The chain uses TRBV24-1 and TRBJ2-3; TRBD2 aligns across 7 bases. The CDR3 length is 14 residues. Germline CDR1 is KGHDR and CDR2 is SFDVKD. J lost 6 bases, V lost 3 bases, and 5 bases had no gene match. The CDR3 here is CATSDTGGGDTQYF. In DNA, the CDR3 is TGTGCCACCAGTGATACGGGGGGAGGGGATACGCAGTATTTT.

The chain has TRBV7-2 and TRBJ2-7, with 12 nucleotides matching TRBD2. The CDR3 extends over 15 amino acids. The trim removed 9 bases at V and 7 bases at J, leaving 13 bases unmatched. The germline gives CDR1 SGHTA, CDR2 FQGNSA. CDR3: CASSSGRAIGDEQYF. The CDR3 DNA reads as TGTGCCAGTTCTAGCGGGAGGGCAATTGGGGATGAGCAGTACTTC.